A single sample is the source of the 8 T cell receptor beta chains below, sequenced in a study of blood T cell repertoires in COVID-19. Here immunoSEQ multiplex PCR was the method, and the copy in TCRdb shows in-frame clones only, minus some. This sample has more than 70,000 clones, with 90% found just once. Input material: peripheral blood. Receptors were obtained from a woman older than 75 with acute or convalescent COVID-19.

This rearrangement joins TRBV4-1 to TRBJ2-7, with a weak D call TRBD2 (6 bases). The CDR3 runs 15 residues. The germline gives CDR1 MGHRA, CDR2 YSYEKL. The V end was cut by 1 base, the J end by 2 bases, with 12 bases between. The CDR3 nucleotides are TGCGCCAGCAGCCAAGGGCTAGCGTCAACCTACGAGCAGTACTTC. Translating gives CASSQGLASTYEQYF.

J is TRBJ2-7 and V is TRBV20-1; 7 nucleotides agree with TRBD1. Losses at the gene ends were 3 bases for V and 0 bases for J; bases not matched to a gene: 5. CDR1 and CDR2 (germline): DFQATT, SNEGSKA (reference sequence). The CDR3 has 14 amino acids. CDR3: CSASRGLSSYEQYF. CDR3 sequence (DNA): TGCAGTGCTAGTAGGGGGCTCAGCTCCTACGAGCAGTACTTC.

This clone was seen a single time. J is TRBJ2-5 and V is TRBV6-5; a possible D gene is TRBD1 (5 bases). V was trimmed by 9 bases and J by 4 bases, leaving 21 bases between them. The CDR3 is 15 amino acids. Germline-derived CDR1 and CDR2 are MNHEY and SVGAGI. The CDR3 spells CASSRAGLWGETQYF. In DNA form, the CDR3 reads TGTGCCAGTTCCAGGGCCGGATTATGGGGAGAGACCCAGTACTTC.

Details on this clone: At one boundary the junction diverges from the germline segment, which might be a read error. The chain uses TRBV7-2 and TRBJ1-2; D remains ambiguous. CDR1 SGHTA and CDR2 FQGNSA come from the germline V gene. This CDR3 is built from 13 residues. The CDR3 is CASSFLAGPMVLF. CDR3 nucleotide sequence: TGTGCCAGCAGCTTCCTGGCAGGTCCGATGGTTTTGTTC. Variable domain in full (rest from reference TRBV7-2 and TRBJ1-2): GAGVSQSPSNKVTEKGKDVELRCDPISGHTALYWYRQSLGQGLEFLIYFQGNSAPDKSGLPSDRFSAERTGGSVSTLTIQRTQQEDSAVYLCASSFLAGPMVLFGSGTRLTVV.

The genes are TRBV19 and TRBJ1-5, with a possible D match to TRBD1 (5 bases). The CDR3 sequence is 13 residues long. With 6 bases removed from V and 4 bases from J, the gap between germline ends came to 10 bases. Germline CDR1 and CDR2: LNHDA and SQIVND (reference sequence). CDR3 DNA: TGTGCCAGTAGGCGGGACTGGAATCAGCCCCAGCATTTT. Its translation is CASRRDWNQPQHF.

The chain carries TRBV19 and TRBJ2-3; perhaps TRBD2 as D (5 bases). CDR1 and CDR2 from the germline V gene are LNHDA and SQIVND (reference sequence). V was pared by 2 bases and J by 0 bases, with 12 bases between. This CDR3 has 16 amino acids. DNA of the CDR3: TGTGCCAGTAGTATACACCCGGGGTCTAGCACAGATACGCAGTATTTT. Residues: CASSIHPGSSTDTQYF.

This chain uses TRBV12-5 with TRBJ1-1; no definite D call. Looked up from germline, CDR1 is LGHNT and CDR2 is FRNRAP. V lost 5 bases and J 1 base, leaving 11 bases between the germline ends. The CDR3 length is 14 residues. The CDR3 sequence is CASGHARGNTEAFF. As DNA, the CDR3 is TGTGCTAGTGGTCACGCCCGGGGGAACACTGAAGCTTTCTTT.

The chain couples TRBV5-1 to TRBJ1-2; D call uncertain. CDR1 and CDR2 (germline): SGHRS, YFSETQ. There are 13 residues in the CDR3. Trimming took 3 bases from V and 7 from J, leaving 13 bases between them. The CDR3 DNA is TGCGCCAGCAGCTCCCCCCCTTATCGTGGCTACACCTTC. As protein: CASSSPPYRGYTF.